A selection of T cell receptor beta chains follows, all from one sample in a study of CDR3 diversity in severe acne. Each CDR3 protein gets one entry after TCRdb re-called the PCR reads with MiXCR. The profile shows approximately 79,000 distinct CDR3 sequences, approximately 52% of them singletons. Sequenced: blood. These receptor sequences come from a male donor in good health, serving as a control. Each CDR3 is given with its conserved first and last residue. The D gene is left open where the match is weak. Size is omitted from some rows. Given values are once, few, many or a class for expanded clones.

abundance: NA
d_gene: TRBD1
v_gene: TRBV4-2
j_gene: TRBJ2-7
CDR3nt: TGTGCCAGCAGCCAACCTCGGGACAGGGGGAACGAGCAGTACTTC
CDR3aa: CASSQPRDRGNEQYF

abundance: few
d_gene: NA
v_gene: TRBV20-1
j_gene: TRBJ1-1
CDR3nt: TGCAGTGTTTTCGGCAGGCAGAACACTGAAGCTTTCTTT
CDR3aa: CSVFGRQNTEAFF

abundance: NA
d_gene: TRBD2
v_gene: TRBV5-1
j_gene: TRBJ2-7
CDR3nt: TGCGCCAGCAGCTTGACAGCGGGGTCCTCCTACGAGCAGTACTTC
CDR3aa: CASSLTAGSSYEQYF

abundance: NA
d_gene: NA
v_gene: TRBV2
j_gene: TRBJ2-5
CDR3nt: TGTGCCAGCGGCCCCCTAGGTGGAGGGGGAGAGACCCAGTACTTC
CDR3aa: CASGPLGGGGETQYF

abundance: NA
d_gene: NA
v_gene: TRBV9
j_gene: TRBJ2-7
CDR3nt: TGTGCCAGCAGCGTAGCCGGGACGTCCTCCTACGAGCAGTACTTC
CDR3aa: CASSVAGTSSYEQYF

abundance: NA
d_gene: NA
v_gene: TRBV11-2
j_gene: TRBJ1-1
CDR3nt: TGTGCCAGCAGTTCCATAATGGGAAGCACTGAAGCTTTCTTT
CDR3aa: CASSSIMGSTEAFF

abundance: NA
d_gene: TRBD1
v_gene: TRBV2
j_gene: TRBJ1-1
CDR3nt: TGTGCCAGCAGTCCTGACAGGGCCGGGAACACTGAAGCTTTCTTT
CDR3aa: CASSPDRAGNTEAFF

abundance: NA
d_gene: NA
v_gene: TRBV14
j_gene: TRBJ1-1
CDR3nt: TGTGCCAGGACGAGGGAAACTGAAGCTTTCTTT
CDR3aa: CARTRETEAFF

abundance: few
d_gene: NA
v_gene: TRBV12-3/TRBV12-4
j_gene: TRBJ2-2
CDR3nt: TGTGCCAGCCCCGGGGTTGGAAACACCGGGGAGCTGTTTTTT
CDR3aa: CASPGVGNTGELFF

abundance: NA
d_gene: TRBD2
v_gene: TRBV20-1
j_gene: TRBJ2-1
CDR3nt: TGCAGTGCTAGAGAGGCTAGCGGGGCCTACAATGAGCAGTTCTTC
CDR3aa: CSAREASGAYNEQFF

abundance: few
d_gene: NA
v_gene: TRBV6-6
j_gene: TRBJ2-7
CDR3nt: TGTGCCAGCAGTTCTAACGGGATTAGCTTTTGGGAGCAGTACTTC
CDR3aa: CASSSNGISFWEQYF

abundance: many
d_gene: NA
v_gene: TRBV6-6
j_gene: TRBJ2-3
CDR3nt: TGTGCCAGTAGGCCCCTCCGGGGAACCACAGATACGCAGTATTTT
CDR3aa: CASRPLRGTTDTQYF

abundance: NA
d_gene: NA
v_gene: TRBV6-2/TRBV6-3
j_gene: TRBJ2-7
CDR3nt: TGTGCCAGCAGTTACGGGGACCCCTACGAGCAGTACTTC
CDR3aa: CASSYGDPYEQYF

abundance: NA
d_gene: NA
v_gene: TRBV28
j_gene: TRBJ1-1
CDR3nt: TGTGCCAGCAGGCACGGGACAACGAACACTGAAGCTTTCTTT
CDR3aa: CASRHGTTNTEAFF

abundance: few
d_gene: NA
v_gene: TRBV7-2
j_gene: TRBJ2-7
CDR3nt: TGTGCCAGCAGTACCGGCCTAGCGTTTTACGAGCAGTACTTC
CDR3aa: CASSTGLAFYEQYF

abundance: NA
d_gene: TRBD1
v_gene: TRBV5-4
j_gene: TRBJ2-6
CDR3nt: TGTGCCAGCAGCTTACAGGGGTTTGGGGCCAACGTCCTGACTTTC
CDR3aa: CASSLQGFGANVLTF

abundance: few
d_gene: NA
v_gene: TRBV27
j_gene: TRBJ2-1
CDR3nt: TGTGCCAGCAGGGAGCGGGCCAATGAGCAGTTCTTC
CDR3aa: CASRERANEQFF

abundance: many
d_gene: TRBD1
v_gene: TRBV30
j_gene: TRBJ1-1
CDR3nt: TGTGCCTGGAGTTTAGACAGGGCCCTTACCTTGAACACTGAAGCTTTCTTT
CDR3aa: CAWSLDRALTLNTEAFF

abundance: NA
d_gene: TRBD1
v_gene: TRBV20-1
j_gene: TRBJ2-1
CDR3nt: TGCAGTGCAAGGACAGGGGGCAGCGAGCAGTTCTTC
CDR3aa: CSARTGGSEQFF

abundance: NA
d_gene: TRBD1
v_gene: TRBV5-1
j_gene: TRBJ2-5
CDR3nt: TGCGCCAGCAGCTTGGAAGGGGGCGAGACCCAGTACTTC
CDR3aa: CASSLEGGETQYF

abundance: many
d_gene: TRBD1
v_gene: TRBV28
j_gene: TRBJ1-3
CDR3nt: TGTGCCAGCAGTTTGAGAAAATACAGGGGACGTACTGGAAACACCATATATTTT
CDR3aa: CASSLRKYRGRTGNTIYF

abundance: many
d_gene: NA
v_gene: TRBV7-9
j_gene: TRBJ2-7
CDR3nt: TGTGCCAGCAGCCCCATGACAGTAAACCACGAGCAGTACTTC
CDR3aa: CASSPMTVNHEQYF

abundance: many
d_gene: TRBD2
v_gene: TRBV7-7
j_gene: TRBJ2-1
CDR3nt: TGTGCCAGCAGCCTTAGCGGGAGTCCCTACAATGAGCAGTTCTTC
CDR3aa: CASSLSGSPYNEQFF

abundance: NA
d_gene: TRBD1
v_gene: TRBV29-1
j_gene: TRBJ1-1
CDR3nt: TGCAGCGGATCGGGACAGGGTGGTGGTGAAGCTTTCTTT
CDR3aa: CSGSGQGGGEAFF

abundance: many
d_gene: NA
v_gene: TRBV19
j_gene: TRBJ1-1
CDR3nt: TGTGCCAGTAGTATAGGAATGAGGCCCCGGAACAACACTGAAGCTTTCTTT
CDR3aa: CASSIGMRPRNNTEAFF

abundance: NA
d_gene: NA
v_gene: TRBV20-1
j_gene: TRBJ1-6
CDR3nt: TGCAGTGTGGCCCCGGGGGGCTCAAATTCACCCCTCCACTTT
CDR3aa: CSVAPGGSNSPLHF

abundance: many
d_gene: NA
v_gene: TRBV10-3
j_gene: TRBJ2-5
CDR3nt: TGTGCCATCAGTGAGTCGTATACCCAAGAGACCCAGTACTTC
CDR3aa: CAISESYTQETQYF

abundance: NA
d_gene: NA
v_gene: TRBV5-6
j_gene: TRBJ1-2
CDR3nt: TGTGCCAGCAGCTTCCGGGGGCCAAATTCCGGCTACACCTTC
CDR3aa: CASSFRGPNSGYTF

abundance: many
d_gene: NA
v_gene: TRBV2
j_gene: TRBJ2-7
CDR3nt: TGTGCCAGCAGTGAAGCAGGATGGGAGCAGTACTTC
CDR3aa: CASSEAGWEQYF

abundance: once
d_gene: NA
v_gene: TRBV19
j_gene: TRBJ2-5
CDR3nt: TGTGCCAGTAGTATAGGGGCCGGGGAGACCCAGTACTTC
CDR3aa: CASSIGAGETQYF

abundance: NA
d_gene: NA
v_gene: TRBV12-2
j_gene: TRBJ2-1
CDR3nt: TGTGCTAGCCCCTTGATAGATGAGCAGTTCTTC
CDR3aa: CASPLIDEQFF

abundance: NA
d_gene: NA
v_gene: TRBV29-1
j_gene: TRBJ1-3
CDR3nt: TGCAGCGCGGGGGGGATCTCTGGAAACACCATATATTTT
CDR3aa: CSAGGISGNTIYF

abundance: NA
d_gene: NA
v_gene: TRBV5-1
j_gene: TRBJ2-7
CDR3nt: TGCGCCAGCAGCTTGATTCAGGGACGCGAGCAGTACTTC
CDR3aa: CASSLIQGREQYF

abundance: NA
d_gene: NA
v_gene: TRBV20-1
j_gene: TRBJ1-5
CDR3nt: TGCAGTGCCAGCGAGGGGGGGGACTATAGCAATCAGCCCCAGCATTTT
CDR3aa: CSASEGGDYSNQPQHF

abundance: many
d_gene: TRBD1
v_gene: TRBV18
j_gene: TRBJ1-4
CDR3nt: TGTGCCAGCTCACCACTGGACAGGGTCGGCGAAAAACTGTTTTTT
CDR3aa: CASSPLDRVGEKLFF

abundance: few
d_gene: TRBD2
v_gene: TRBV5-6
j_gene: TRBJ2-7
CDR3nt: TGTGCCAGCAGCTTGCAAGCGGGGCGCTACGAGCAGTACTTC
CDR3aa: CASSLQAGRYEQYF

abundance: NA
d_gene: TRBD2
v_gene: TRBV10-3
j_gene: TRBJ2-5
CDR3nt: TGTGCCATCAGCACCGGAAGGACTAGCGGGAGTAGGGACGGGGAGACCCAGTACTTC
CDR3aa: CAISTGRTSGSRDGETQYF

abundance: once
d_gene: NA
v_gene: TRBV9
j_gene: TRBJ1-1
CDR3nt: NA
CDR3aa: CASSVISPSILVMGTEAFF

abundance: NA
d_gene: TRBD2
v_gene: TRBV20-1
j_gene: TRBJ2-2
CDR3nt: TGCAGTGCTAGAGCCCTAGCGGGAGGTTTGAGGGAGCTGTTTTTT
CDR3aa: CSARALAGGLRELFF

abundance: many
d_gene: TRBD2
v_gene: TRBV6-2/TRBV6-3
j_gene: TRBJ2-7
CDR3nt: TGTGCCAGCAGTTCTCTAGCGGGAGCTTACTACGAGCAGTACTTC
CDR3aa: CASSSLAGAYYEQYF

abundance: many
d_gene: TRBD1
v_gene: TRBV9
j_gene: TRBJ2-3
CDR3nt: TGTGCCAGCAGCGCGGGACAGGGGGCAGATACGCAGTATTTT
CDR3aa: CASSAGQGADTQYF

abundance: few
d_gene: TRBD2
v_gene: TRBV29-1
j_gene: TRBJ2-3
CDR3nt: TGCAGCGTTGATGGCGGGGGGGTCACAGATACGCAGTATTTT
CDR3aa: CSVDGGGVTDTQYF

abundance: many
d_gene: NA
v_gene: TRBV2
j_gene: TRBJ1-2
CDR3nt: TGTGCCAGCATTTCGGGGAACAGCAAGAGCTATGGCTACACCTTC
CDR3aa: CASISGNSKSYGYTF

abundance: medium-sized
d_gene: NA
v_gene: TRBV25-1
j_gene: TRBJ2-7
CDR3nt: TGTGCCAGCAGTCCCCGCGCCGCAGGGTCGGCCGAGCAGTACTTC
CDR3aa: CASSPRAAGSAEQYF

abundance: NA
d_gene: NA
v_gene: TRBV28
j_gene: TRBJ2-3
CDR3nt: TGTGCCAGCAGTAGGCTAGCGAAGGTTAGCACAGATACGCAGTATTTT
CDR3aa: CASSRLAKVSTDTQYF

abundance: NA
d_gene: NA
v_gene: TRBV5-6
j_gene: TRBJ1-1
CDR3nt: TGTGCCAGCACCTCGTACGGGACCGGGGCTTTCTTT
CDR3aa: CASTSYGTGAFF

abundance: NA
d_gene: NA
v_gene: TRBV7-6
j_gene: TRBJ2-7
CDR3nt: TGTGCCAGCAGCTTATCGGGAGTGGGAGCTGGGGCCTACGAGCAGTACTTC
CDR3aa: CASSLSGVGAGAYEQYF

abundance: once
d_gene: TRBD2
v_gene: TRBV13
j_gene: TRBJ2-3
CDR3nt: TGTGCCAGCAGCTTAGGTGCAGCGGGGGGGCGGACAGATACGCAGTATTTT
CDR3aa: CASSLGAAGGRTDTQYF

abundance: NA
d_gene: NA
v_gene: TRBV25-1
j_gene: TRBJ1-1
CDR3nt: TGTGCCAGCAGTTTACTCGGACCAGGACCCGAAGCTTTCTTT
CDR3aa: CASSLLGPGPEAFF

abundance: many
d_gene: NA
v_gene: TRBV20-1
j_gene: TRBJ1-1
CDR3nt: TGCAGTGCTAGGCAGAACACTGAAGCTTTCTTT
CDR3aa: CSARQNTEAFF